This TCR beta chain was identified in a study of CD8+ T cells in alopecia areata. At the level of the study: A 6-month period off drug followed tofacitinib, which lasted 6 to 18 months.

TCR sequencing used cDNA made by reverse transcription of extracted RNA. Method: immunoSEQ multiplex PCR; TCRdb's copy keeps in-frame clones and lacks some. Among some 210,000 clones listed, approximately 52% were seen once. This CDR3 is built from 11 residues. CDR1 and CDR2 from the germline V gene are DFQATT and SNEGSKA (reference sequence). Trimming took off 6 bases at V and 2 bases at J, with 7 bases between the two ends. The J gene is TRBJ1-2, the V gene TRBV20-1; D is ambiguous. The specimen was CD4+ T cells sorted from blood, collected at week 0. The TCR was taken from a human donor with alopecia areata. The chain's CDR3 is CSAQENYGYTF. CDR3 nucleotide sequence: TGCAGTGCGCAAGAGAACTATGGCTACACCTTC.